This T cell receptor (beta chain) stems from a study of T cells in Graves' hyperthyroidism and ophthalmopathy. General observations from the study: Blood also contained most expanded thyroid clonotypes above 0.001.

The investigators amplified TCR beta CDR3 regions from RNA transcripts. A set of HTBI primers served as the primers for a first-round RT-PCR of the TCR CDR3. One entry per CDR3 protein results from TCRdb running MiXCR on the multiplex PCR reads. The sample has roughly 350,000 distinct CDR3 sequences, approximately 14% seen once. Out of over 7.5 ml of fresh peripheral blood came the PBMCs. In the case of this clonotype: What it recognizes is unknown.

Sequenced sample: blood. This sequence originates from a middle-aged woman with Graves' ophthalmopathy.

The CDR3 loop is CASSLAGDQETQYF. DNA of the CDR3: TGCGCCAGCAGCTTAGCTGGGGACCAAGAGACCCAGTACTTC. V usage is TRBV5-1 and J usage is TRBJ2-5; no clear D gene. Germline V gives CDR1 SGHRS, CDR2 YFSETQ. CDR3 size: 14 residues. Trimming shortened V by 2 bases and J by 0 bases, and 8 bases separated the two germline ends. Full variable domain (remainder filled in from reference TRBV5-1 and TRBJ2-5): KAGVTQTPRYLIKTRGQQVTLSCSPISGHRSVSWYQQTPGQGLQFLFEYFSETQRNKGNFPGRFSGRQFSNSRSEMNVSTLELGDSALYLCASSLAGDQETQYFGPGTRLLVL.